This TCR beta chain was retrieved from a study of graft-versus-host responses after intestinal transplantation. As for the study in general: The study gave all recipients anti-thymocyte globulin induction, then tacrolimus and steroids for two to three years.

Findings of the study overall: Declines in HvG clones occurring early post-transplant were associated with peak circulating GvH clone levels. Recipient marrow held GvH clones, some first seen in ileum or blood. Elevated graft-versus-host to host-versus-graft clonal ratios in allografts were recorded for patients with graft-donor T cell macrochimerism.

Clones were sequenced by immunoSEQ multiplex PCR, and TCRdb holds only the in-frame ones, with some missing. Of about 120,000 clones in the sample, roughly 95% are singletons; the top ten hold more than 2.5%. Comments on this clone: Its antigen is as yet unknown.

This TCR derives from a human donor who received an intestinal transplant. Sequencing used unstimulated CD8+ T cells sorted from spleen or lymph node cells, obtained before intestinal transplant.

The chain's CDR3 is CASSFLGQETQYF. CDR3 DNA: TGTGCCAGCAGCTTTCTGGGGCAAGAGACCCAGTACTTC. The chain links TRBV7-8 to TRBJ2-5, with D unclear. With 3 bases removed from V and 2 bases from J, the gap between germline ends came to 7 bases. The germline V gene encodes CDR1 SGHVS and CDR2 FQNEAQ. CDR3 length equals 13 residues.